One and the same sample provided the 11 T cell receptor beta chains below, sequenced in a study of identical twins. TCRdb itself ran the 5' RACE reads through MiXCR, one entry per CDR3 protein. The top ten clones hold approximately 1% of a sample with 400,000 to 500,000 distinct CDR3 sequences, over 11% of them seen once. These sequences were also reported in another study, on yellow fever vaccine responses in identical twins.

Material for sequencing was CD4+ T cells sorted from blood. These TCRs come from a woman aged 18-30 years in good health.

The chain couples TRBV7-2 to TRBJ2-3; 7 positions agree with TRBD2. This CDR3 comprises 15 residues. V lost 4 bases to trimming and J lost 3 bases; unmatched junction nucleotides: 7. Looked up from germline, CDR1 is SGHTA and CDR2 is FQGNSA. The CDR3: CASSSWTSATDTQYF. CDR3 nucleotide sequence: TGTGCCAGCAGCTCTTGGACTAGTGCAACAGATACGCAGTATTTT. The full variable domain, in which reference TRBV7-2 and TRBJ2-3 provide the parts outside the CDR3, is GAGVSQSPSNKVTEKGKDVELRCDPISGHTALYWYRQSLGQGLEFLIYFQGNSAPDKSGLPSDRFSAERTGGSVSTLTIQRTQQEDSAVYLCASSSWTSATDTQYFGPGTRLTVL.

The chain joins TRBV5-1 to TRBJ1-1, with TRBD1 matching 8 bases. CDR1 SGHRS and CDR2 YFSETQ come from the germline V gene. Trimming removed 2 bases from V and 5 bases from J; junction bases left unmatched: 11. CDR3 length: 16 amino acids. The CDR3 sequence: CASSLRQGALGTEAFF. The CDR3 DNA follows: TGCGCCAGCAGCTTAAGGCAGGGGGCACTGGGTACTGAAGCTTTCTTT. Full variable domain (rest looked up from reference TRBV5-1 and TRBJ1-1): KAGVTQTPRYLIKTRGQQVTLSCSPISGHRSVSWYQQTPGQGLQFLFEYFSETQRNKGNFPGRFSGRQFSNSRSEMNVSTLELGDSALYLCASSLRQGALGTEAFFGQGTRLTVV.

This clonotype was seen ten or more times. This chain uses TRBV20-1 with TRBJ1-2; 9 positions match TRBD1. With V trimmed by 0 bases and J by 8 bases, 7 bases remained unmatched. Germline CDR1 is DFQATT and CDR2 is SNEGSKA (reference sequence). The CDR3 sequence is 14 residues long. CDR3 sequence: CSARDEGTGTGYTF. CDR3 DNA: TGCAGTGCTAGAGATGAGGGGACAGGGACCGGCTACACCTTC.

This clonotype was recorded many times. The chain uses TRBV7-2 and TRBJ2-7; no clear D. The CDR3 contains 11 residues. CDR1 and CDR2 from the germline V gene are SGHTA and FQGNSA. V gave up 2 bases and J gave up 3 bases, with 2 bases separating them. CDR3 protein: CASSLSYEQYF. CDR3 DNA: TGTGCCAGCAGCTTAAGCTACGAGCAGTACTTC. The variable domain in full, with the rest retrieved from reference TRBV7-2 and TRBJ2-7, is GAGVSQSPSNKVTEKGKDVELRCDPISGHTALYWYRQSLGQGLEFLIYFQGNSAPDKSGLPSDRFSAERTGGSVSTLTIQRTQQEDSAVYLCASSLSYEQYFGPGTRLTVT.

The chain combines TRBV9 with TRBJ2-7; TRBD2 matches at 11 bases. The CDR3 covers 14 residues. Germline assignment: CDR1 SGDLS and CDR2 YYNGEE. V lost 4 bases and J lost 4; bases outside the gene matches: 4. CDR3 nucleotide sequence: TGTGCCAGCAGCCCTAGCGGGGGGTTTTACGAGCAGTACTTC. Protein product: CASSPSGGFYEQYF. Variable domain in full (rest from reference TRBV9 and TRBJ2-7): DSGVTQTPKHLITATGQRVTLRCSPRSGDLSVYWYQQSLDQGLQFLIQYYNGEERAKGNILERFSAQQFPDLHSELNLSSLELGDSALYFCASSPSGGFYEQYFGPGTRLTVT.

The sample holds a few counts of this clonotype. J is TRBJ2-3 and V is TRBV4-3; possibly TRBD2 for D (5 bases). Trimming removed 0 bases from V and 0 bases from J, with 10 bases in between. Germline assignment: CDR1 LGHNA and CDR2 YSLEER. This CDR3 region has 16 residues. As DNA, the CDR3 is TGCGCCAGCAGCCAAGAAGGCGGGTCAAGCACAGATACGCAGTATTTT. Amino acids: CASSQEGGSSTDTQYF.

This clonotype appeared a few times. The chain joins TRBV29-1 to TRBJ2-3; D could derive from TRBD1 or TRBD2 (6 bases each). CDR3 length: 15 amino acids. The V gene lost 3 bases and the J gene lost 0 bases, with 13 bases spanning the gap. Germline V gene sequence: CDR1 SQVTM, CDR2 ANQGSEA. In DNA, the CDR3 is TGCAGCGTTGAGTGGGGGGCCCGGAGCACAGATACGCAGTATTTT. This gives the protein CSVEWGARSTDTQYF.

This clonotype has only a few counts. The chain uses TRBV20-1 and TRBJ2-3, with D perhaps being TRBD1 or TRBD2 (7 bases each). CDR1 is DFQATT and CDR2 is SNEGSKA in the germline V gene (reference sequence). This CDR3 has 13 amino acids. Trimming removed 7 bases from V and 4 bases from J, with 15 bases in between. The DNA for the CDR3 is TGCAGTGTGGAGGGGGCGGGAGCAGATACGCAGTATTTT. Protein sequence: CSVEGAGADTQYF.

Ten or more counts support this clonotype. The CDR3 region is CASSHLLKKTASGANVLTF. The CDR3 DNA reads TGCGCCAGCAGCCACCTCTTAAAGAAAACGGCATCTGGGGCCAACGTCCTGACTTTC. The rearrangement uses TRBV4-1 and TRBJ2-6; D not certain. The germline CDR1 and CDR2 sequences are MGHRA and YSYEKL. V was trimmed by 3 bases and J by 1 base, leaving 19 bases between them. The CDR3 contains 19 residues.

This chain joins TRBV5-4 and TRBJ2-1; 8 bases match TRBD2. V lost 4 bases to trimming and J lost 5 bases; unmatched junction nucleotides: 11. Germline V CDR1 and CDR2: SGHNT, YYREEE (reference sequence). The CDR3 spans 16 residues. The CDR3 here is CASSPAGGAGDNEQFF. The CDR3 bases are TGTGCCAGCAGCCCCGCTGGGGGAGCGGGAGACAATGAGCAGTTCTTC. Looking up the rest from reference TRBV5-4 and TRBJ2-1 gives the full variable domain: ETGVTQSPTHLIKTRGQQVTLRCSSQSGHNTVSWYQQALGQGPQFIFQYYREEENGRGNFPPRFSGLQFPNYSSELNVNALELDDSALYLCASSPAGGAGDNEQFFGPGTRLTVL.

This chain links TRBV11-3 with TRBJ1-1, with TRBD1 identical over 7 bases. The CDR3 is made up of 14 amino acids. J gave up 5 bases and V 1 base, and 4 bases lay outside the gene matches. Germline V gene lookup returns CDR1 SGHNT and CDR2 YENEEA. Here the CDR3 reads CASSLGGTATEAFF. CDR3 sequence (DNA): TGTGCCAGCAGCTTAGGCGGGACAGCAACTGAAGCTTTCTTT.